Listed below are T cell receptor beta chains from one sample, sequenced in a study of identifying expanded T cells in peripheral blood. The method was immunoSEQ multiplex PCR; TCRdb's version includes in-frame clones alone and lacks a portion of them. The sample shows 50,000 or so clones, roughly 87% of them seen only once. Material for sequencing was blood. These receptors were taken from a person between 18 and 75 years old in good health. CDR3s include the opening cysteine and the closing phenylalanine or tryptophan. D genes are given only for firm matches. Not all rows give a size; the values are once, few, many and, for expanded clones, a class.

v_call	clone_size	d_call	j_call	cdr3_nt	cdr3_aa
TRBV7-9	NA	NA	TRBJ2-7	TGTGCCAGCACCGGCCGAAGCTCCTACGAGCAGTACTTC	CASTGRSSYEQYF
TRBV6-6	once	NA	TRBJ1-6	TGTGCCACCTCACCCCACACAGGGAATTCACCCCTCCACTTT	CATSPHTGNSPLHF
TRBV19	NA	NA	TRBJ2-3	TGTGCCAGTAGTATAGGAAGTGGACGAGGCACAGATACGCAGTATTTT	CASSIGSGRGTDTQYF
TRBV2	few	TRBD2	TRBJ2-2	TGTGCCAGCAGGACTAGCCTAGGGACCGGGGAGCTGTTTTTT	CASRTSLGTGELFF
TRBV30	NA	TRBD1	TRBJ1-4	TGTGCCTGGAGTCTTGGGGACAGGGATAATGAAAAACTGTTTTTT	CAWSLGDRDNEKLFF
TRBV29-1	once	NA	TRBJ1-2	TGCAGCGTTGATATAGAAGGCCAGGCCGGCTATGGCTACACCTTC	CSVDIEGQAGYGYTF
TRBV28	NA	NA	TRBJ2-5	TGTGCCAGCAGTTCGCCCCGGGGCCAAGAGACCCAGTACTTC	CASSSPRGQETQYF
TRBV2	NA	TRBD2	TRBJ2-7	TGTGCCAGCCGGGAGGGGGGCCGTCCCTACGAGCAGTACTTC	CASREGGRPYEQYF
TRBV30	NA	NA	TRBJ1-4	TGTGCCTGGACCTTCGGGAGAAGCGAAAAACTGTTTTTT	CAWTFGRSEKLFF
TRBV15	NA	TRBD1	TRBJ2-2	TGTGCCACCAGCAGAGAACGACAGGGGGCTACCGGGGAGCTGTTTTTT	CATSRERQGATGELFF
TRBV6-1	NA	TRBD2	TRBJ2-7	TGTGCCAGCAGTCCCCGTTGGGGGGGGGAGCAGTACTTC	CASSPRWGGEQYF
TRBV18	NA	NA	TRBJ2-1	TGTGCCAGCTCACCACTTGACTCCTACAATGAGCAGTTCTTC	CASSPLDSYNEQFF
TRBV6-5	NA	NA	TRBJ1-6	TGTGCCAGCAGTTACCCACCTGGGCCCCTCCACTTT	CASSYPPGPLHF
TRBV10-2	NA	NA	TRBJ2-7	TGCGCCAGCAGTGGTTCTCACCTCGGCGAGCAGTACTTC	CASSGSHLGEQYF
TRBV6-5	NA	NA	TRBJ1-2	TGTGCCAGCAGTCTAGGGGGCTACACCTTC	CASSLGGYTF
TRBV11-2	NA	NA	TRBJ2-5	TGTGCCAGCAGCGTGGGGCCCTTCCAAGAGACCCAGTACTTC	CASSVGPFQETQYF
TRBV18	NA	NA	TRBJ2-7	TGTGCCAGCTCACCATTCCCAGGGGCCTACGAGCAGTACTTC	CASSPFPGAYEQYF
TRBV25-1	NA	NA	TRBJ2-2	TGTGCCAGCACCCTGGGCCCGAGGGACACCGGGGAGCTGTTTTTT	CASTLGPRDTGELFF
TRBV25-1	NA	TRBD1	TRBJ1-2	TGTGCCAGCAGTGGGGTTTCTGGGACAGGGGGGACTCGCTTC	CASSGVSGTGGTRF
TRBV7-9	NA	TRBD1	TRBJ2-2	TGTGCCAGCAGTCCTATACAGGGGACCGGGGAGCTGTTTTTT	CASSPIQGTGELFF
TRBV5-4	NA	TRBD1	TRBJ2-3	TGTGCCAGCAGCTTGGGGAGGGACAGGGGCACAGATACGCAGTATTTT	CASSLGRDRGTDTQYF
TRBV5-1	NA	NA	TRBJ2-3	TGCGCCAGCAGCGCCCTTTCGAGCGGGCGCACAGATACGCAGTATTTT	CASSALSSGRTDTQYF
TRBV5-1	NA	NA	TRBJ1-2	TGCGCCAGCAGCTTGGCGGGGCAGGAAGGTGGCTACACCTTC	CASSLAGQEGGYTF
TRBV18	NA	NA	TRBJ2-7	TGTGCCAGCTCACCACGGACCCCTTCCTACGAGCAGTACTTC	CASSPRTPSYEQYF
TRBV6-5	NA	NA	TRBJ2-7	TGTGCCAGCAGCGTGGGGCCAGGTGGAGAGCAGTACTTC	CASSVGPGGEQYF
TRBV7-2	NA	NA	TRBJ2-1	TGTGCCAGCAGCTTAGACTTTGCGACCAATGAGCAGTTCTTC	CASSLDFATNEQFF
TRBV4-3	NA	NA	TRBJ1-4	TGCGCCAGCAGCCAAGACGCAGGGGCGGATGAAAAACTGTTTTTT	CASSQDAGADEKLFF
TRBV7-2	NA	TRBD2	TRBJ2-7	TGTGCCAGCAGCTTAGGGATAGCGGGAGGCTCCTACGAGCAGTACTTC	CASSLGIAGGSYEQYF
TRBV10-1	NA	TRBD2	TRBJ2-7	TGCGCCAGCAGTGAGGGGGGAGGGGCCCAGCAGTACTTC	CASSEGGGAQQYF
TRBV28	NA	TRBD1	TRBJ1-2	TGTGCCAGCACCTCTACAGGGGCGGGGTATGGCTACACCTTC	CASTSTGAGYGYTF
TRBV5-8	NA	NA	TRBJ1-4	TGTGCCAGCAGCTTGGGCACAGGAGCTCCTGAAAAACTGTTTTTT	CASSLGTGAPEKLFF
TRBV2	NA	NA	TRBJ2-2	TGTGCCAGCAGTGAATTCCCGGGAGTCACCGGGGAGCTGTTTTTT	CASSEFPGVTGELFF
TRBV10-3	NA	NA	TRBJ2-7	TGTGCCATCAGTGAGTCAACAGGGCCTGGCGAGCAGTACTTC	CAISESTGPGEQYF
TRBV12-5	NA	TRBD2	TRBJ2-5	TGTGCTAGTGGTTTGGAACCGGGAGGGACCCAGTACTTC	CASGLEPGGTQYF
TRBV9	NA	TRBD2	TRBJ2-6	TGTGCCAGCAGCGATCCGTTCTCCGGTTCTACTAGCGGGGGGCACTCTGGGGCCAACGTCCTGACTTTC	CASSDPFSGSTSGGHSGANVLTF
TRBV5-5	NA	TRBD1	TRBJ1-5	TGTGCCAGCAGCCCGACAGGGGCGGGACAGCCCCAGCATTTT	CASSPTGAGQPQHF
TRBV20-1	NA	NA	TRBJ1-2	TGCAGTGCTGGAGGAGATTATGGCTACACCTTC	CSAGGDYGYTF
TRBV11-2	NA	NA	TRBJ2-7	TGTGCCAGCAGCTTGGGGACGGGGGAGCAGTACTTC	CASSLGTGEQYF
TRBV6-1	NA	TRBD1	TRBJ1-3	TGTGCCAGCTCACTAATCACAGGGGCTGGAAACACCATATATTTT	CASSLITGAGNTIYF
TRBV12-5	NA	NA	TRBJ1-1	TGTGCTAGTGCCCAGGAGAGGGTTGAAGCTTTCTTT	CASAQERVEAFF
TRBV15	once	TRBD2	TRBJ2-1	TGTGCCACCAGCAGCGGAGCCTTTAGCGGGCCTTACAATGAGCAGTTCTTC	CATSSGAFSGPYNEQFF
TRBV5-4	NA	NA	TRBJ1-5	TGTGCCATCTACCCCCTGCCCCAGCATTTT	CAIYPLPQHF
TRBV9	NA	NA	TRBJ1-1	TGTGCCAGCAGCGTATCCGGTGGGGCCACTGAAGCTTTCTTT	CASSVSGGATEAFF
TRBV5-1	few	NA	TRBJ1-2	TGCGCCAGCAGCTTGCTTGGTATGGGGGGAGACGGCTACACCTTC	CASSLLGMGGDGYTF
TRBV5-1	NA	TRBD1	TRBJ1-4	TGCGCCAGCAGCTCAACAGGGGGGCCGAATGAAAAACTGTTTTTT	CASSSTGGPNEKLFF
TRBV18	NA	TRBD1	TRBJ1-2	TGTGCCAGCTCATCTACAGGGGACCGCTGGAATGGCTACACCTTC	CASSSTGDRWNGYTF
TRBV5-6	NA	NA	TRBJ2-1	TGTGCCAGCAGCCATCCTTACCGGGCCAATAAATACAATGAGCAGTTCTTC	CASSHPYRANKYNEQFF
TRBV7-2	NA	NA	TRBJ2-7	TGTGCCAGCAGCTTAGTATCCTCCCCCCCCTACGAGCAGTACTTC	CASSLVSSPPYEQYF
TRBV4-1	few	TRBD1	TRBJ1-5	TGCGCCAGCAGGCACACAGGGGGCAATCAGCCCCAGCATTTT	CASRHTGGNQPQHF
TRBV4-1	NA	NA	TRBJ1-2	TGCGCCAGCAACCAAAGCGGGGGGGGCTATGGCTACACCTTC	CASNQSGGGYGYTF
TRBV19	NA	TRBD1	TRBJ2-7	TGTGCCAGTAGTACAAAGACAGGGTCCTACGAGCAGTACTTC	CASSTKTGSYEQYF
TRBV10-1	NA	NA	TRBJ1-1	TGCGCCAGTAGAGGATCGAGGGACACTGAAGCTTTCTTT	CASRGSRDTEAFF
TRBV5-1	NA	TRBD2	TRBJ2-5	TGCGCCAGCAGCTTCAACTTGGGCGGGAGCGAGACCCAGTACTTC	CASSFNLGGSETQYF